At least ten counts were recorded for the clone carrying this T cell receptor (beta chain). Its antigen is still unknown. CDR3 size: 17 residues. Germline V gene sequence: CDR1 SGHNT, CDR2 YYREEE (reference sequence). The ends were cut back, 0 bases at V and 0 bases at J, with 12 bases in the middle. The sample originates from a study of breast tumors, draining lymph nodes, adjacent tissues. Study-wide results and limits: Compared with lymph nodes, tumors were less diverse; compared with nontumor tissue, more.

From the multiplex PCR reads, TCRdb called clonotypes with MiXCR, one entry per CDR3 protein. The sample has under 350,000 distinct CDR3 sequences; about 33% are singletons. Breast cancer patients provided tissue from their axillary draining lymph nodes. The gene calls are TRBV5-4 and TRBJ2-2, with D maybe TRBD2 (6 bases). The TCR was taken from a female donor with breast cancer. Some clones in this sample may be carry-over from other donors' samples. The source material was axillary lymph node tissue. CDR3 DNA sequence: TGTGCCAGCAGCTTGGAGGCCGGGACTGCGAACACCGGGGAGCTGTTTTTT. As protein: CASSLEAGTANTGELFF.